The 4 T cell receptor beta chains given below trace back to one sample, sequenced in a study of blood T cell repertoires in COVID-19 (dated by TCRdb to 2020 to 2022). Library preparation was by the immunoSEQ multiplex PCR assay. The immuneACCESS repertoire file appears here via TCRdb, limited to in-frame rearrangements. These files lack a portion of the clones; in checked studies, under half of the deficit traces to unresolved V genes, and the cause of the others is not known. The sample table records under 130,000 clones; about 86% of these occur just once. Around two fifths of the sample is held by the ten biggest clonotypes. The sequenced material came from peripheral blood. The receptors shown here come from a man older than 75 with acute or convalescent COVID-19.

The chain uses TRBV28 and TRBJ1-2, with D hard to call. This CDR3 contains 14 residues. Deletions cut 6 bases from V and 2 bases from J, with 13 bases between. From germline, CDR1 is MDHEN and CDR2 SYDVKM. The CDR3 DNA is TGTGCCAGCAGGTATTCGGACTGGAACTATGGCTACACCTTC. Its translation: CASRYSDWNYGYTF.

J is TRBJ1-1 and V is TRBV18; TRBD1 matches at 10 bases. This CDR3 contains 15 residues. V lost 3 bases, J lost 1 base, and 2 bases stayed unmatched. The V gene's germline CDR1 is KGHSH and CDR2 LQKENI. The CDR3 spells CASSPRTGGNTEAFF. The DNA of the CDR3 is TGTGCCAGCTCACCGAGGACAGGGGGGAACACTGAAGCTTTCTTT.

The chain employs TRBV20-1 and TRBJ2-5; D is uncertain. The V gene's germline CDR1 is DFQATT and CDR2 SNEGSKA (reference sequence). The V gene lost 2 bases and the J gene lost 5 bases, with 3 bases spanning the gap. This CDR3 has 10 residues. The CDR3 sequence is CSARRETQYF. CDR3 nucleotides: TGCAGTGCTAGACGGGAGACCCAGTACTTC.

The CDR3 is CASSLDSRNTGELFF. In DNA form, the CDR3 reads TGTGCCAGCAGTTTGGACTCTCGTAACACCGGGGAGCTGTTTTTT. The V gene is TRBV28, the J gene TRBJ2-2; a possible D gene is TRBD2 (5 bases). Germline CDR1 MDHEN, CDR2 SYDVKM. V shed 3 bases and J shed 2 bases, with 10 bases lying between them. The length of the CDR3 is 15 residues.